What follows are 20 T cell receptor beta chains derived from one specimen sequenced in a study of T cell responses to AZD1222 COVID-19 vaccine. Assay used: immunoSEQ multiplex PCR; TCRdb lists only in-frame clones, some missing. The table lists approximately 74,000 clones, 86% of them singletons, with 2% to 2.5% in the top ten. The sequencing used peripheral blood, collected on day 0 of AZD1222 vaccination. These receptors all come from an adult in good health.

This chain uses TRBV12-3 or TRBV12-4 with TRBJ2-1; a weak D match, TRBD1 (5 bases). Trimming left V 5 bases short and J 7 bases short, with 9 bases between. CDR3 length equals 12 residues. The CDR3 bases are TGTGCCAGCAGTATCCAGGGAAATGAGCAGTTCTTC. Residues: CASSIQGNEQFF.

Only a few counts were recorded for this clone. This chain uses TRBV7-2 with TRBJ2-1; possible D gene TRBD1, 6 bases. CDR3 length: 16 residues. Per germline, CDR1 SGHTA and CDR2 FQGNSA. The V end lost 5 bases, the J end lost 9 bases, and 23 bases lay between the germline ends. This chain's CDR3 is CASSQNRDTFVTEQFF. The CDR3 DNA is TGTGCCAGCAGCCAAAACCGGGACACGTTCGTGACTGAGCAGTTCTTC.

The chain couples TRBV24-1 to TRBJ2-7, with a tentative D call TRBD1 (6 bases). The V gene's germline CDR1 is KGHDR and CDR2 SFDVKD. Trimming cost V 8 bases and J 0 bases, with 10 bases left between them. The CDR3 runs to 13 residues. Written as DNA, the CDR3 is TGTGCCACCATGGACAGCAGCTCCTACGAGCAGTACTTC. It yields the protein CATMDSSSYEQYF.

The chain employs TRBV29-1 and TRBJ1-1; no reliable D call. Trimming removed 7 bases from V and 3 bases from J, with 15 bases in between. The CDR3 contains 13 residues. Germline CDR1 and CDR2: SQVTM and ANQGSEA. DNA for the CDR3: TGCAGCGCCGCCCGGGAGGCGGACACTGAAGCTTTCTTT. It specifies CSAAREADTEAFF.

The chain employs TRBV4-3 and TRBJ2-1; 10 nucleotides agree with TRBD2. The CDR3 length is 17 residues. The J segment lost 7 bases and the V segment lost 0 bases, leaving 9 bases of the junction unmatched. CDR1 and CDR2 (germline): LGHNA, YSLEER. The CDR3 is CASSQDTWLAGDNEQFF. The CDR3 coding sequence is TGCGCCAGCAGCCAAGACACATGGCTAGCGGGAGATAATGAGCAGTTCTTC.

The V and J genes are TRBV19 and TRBJ2-1; D is perhaps TRBD1 (6 bases). V lost 8 bases and J lost 0, with 14 bases in between. Per the germline V gene, CDR1 is LNHDA and CDR2 is SQIVND (reference sequence). This CDR3 has 15 residues. The CDR3 spells CASAGQSSSYNEQFF. The CDR3 DNA reads as TGTGCCAGTGCCGGACAGTCAAGCTCCTACAATGAGCAGTTCTTC. Combining the CDR3 with reference TRBV19 and TRBJ2-1 gives the whole variable domain DGGITQSPKYLFRKEGQNVTLSCEQNLNHDAMYWYRQDPGQGLRLIYYSQIVNDFQKGDIAEGYSVSREKKESFPLTVTSAQKNPTAFYLCASAGQSSSYNEQFFGPGTRLTVL.

This clone was counted once. The chain couples TRBV7-6 to TRBJ2-2; D may be TRBD1 (5 bases). Germline loops: CDR1 SGHVS, CDR2 FNYEAQ. This CDR3 spans 15 amino acids. With 0 bases removed from V and 8 bases from J, the gap between germline ends came to 13 bases. CDR3 amino acids: CASSLALGAAGELFF. The CDR3 coding sequence is TGTGCCAGCAGCTTAGCGCTAGGGGCGGCGGGGGAGCTGTTTTTT.

V usage is TRBV28 and J usage is TRBJ1-2; the D gene is possibly TRBD1 (5 bases). The ends were cut back, 5 bases at V and 6 bases at J, with 16 bases in the middle. CDR1 is MDHEN, CDR2 SYDVKM, per germline. CDR3 size: 14 residues. The CDR3 protein is CASSVTPNRNGYTF. For the CDR3, the DNA is TGTGCCAGCAGTGTCACACCTAACAGGAATGGCTACACCTTC.

The chain has TRBV15 and TRBJ2-5, with D perhaps given as TRBD1 or TRBD2 (5 bases each). V was clipped by 1 base and J by 5 bases, with 26 bases between them. This CDR3 is 19 amino acids long. In germline, CDR1 is LNHNV, CDR2 YYDKDF (reference sequence). The CDR3: CATSRVLGASRLFGETQYF. The CDR3 DNA reads as TGTGCCACCAGCAGAGTCCTCGGGGCTTCGCGGCTTTTTGGGGAGACCCAGTACTTC.

This clone was counted once. CDR3 in DNA: TGCGCCAGCAGCCAAGGTCCATCCGCGGGCGCCTACAATGAGCAGTTCTTC. Protein: CASSQGPSAGAYNEQFF. This chain uses TRBV4-3 with TRBJ2-1, with TRBD2 as a possible D gene (5 bases). V was pared by 1 base and J by 2 bases, with 15 bases between. Germline V gene lookup returns CDR1 LGHNA and CDR2 YSLEER. CDR3 length: 17 amino acids.

The chain couples TRBV3-1 (or the pseudogene TRBV3-2) to TRBJ1-4, with D maybe TRBD1 (5 bases). The CDR3 length is 13 residues. V gave up 4 bases and J gave up 12 bases, with 15 bases separating them. Germline CDR1 reads LGHDT; CDR2 reads YNNKEL (reference sequence). The CDR3 is CASSPRGRPELFF. The CDR3 DNA is TGTGCCAGCAGCCCTAGGGGACGCCCCGAACTGTTTTTT.

V usage is TRBV5-1 and J usage is TRBJ1-4; 11 bases agree with TRBD1. The CDR3 covers 14 residues. Germline values: CDR1 SGHRS, CDR2 YFSETQ. V dropped 4 bases and J dropped 6; count of bases not matched to a gene: 2. The CDR3 bases are TGCGCCAGCAGCCCGGGACAGGGGGATGAAAAACTGTTTTTT. This codes for CASSPGQGDEKLFF.

The CDR3 coding sequence is TGCGCCAGCAGCCATGTCGGGGCGGGTGAAAAACTGTTTTTT. Translating gives CASSHVGAGEKLFF. The chain carries TRBV5-1 and TRBJ1-4; the D gene is possibly TRBD1 (5 bases). The CDR3 length is 14 residues. Looked up from germline, CDR1 is SGHRS and CDR2 is YFSETQ. Trimming pared 4 bases from V and 7 bases from J, leaving 14 bases between.

The chain recombines TRBV10-3 with TRBJ2-3; no clear D gene. Between the trimmed V and J ends, which lost 5 bases and 3 bases, there was a span of 9 bases. The CDR3 runs to 13 residues. Germline-derived CDR1 and CDR2 are ENHRY and SYGVKD. For the CDR3, the DNA is TGTGCCATCAGTCCAGGAAATACAGATACGCAGTATTTT. Encoded protein: CAISPGNTDTQYF.

This chain connects TRBV19 to TRBJ1-4, with a weak D call TRBD1 (5 bases). CDR3 length: 14 amino acids. Germline CDR1 LNHDA, CDR2 SQIVND (reference sequence). V dropped 9 bases and J dropped 7 bases, with 18 bases sitting between them. DNA of the CDR3: TGTGCCAGCCTGGGGCGGTGGAGTGGTGAAAAACTGTTTTTT. It is translated as CASLGRWSGEKLFF.

This rearrangement joins TRBV20-1 to TRBJ1-1; D unresolved. V was trimmed by 3 bases and J by 1 base, leaving 12 bases between them. Germline assignment: CDR1 DFQATT and CDR2 SNEGSKA (reference sequence). CDR3 length: 14 residues. In DNA form, the CDR3 reads TGCAGTGCTAGTAACCCGGGGTGGAACACTGAAGCTTTCTTT. Protein: CSASNPGWNTEAFF.

The CDR3 DNA follows: TGTGCCAGCAGCCCCCCAGGAGGCTATGGCTACACCTTC. It specifies CASSPPGGYGYTF. The chain couples TRBV6-5 to TRBJ1-2; no clear D gene. The germline gives CDR1 MNHEY, CDR2 SVGAGI. The germline V and J ends were trimmed by 6 bases and 4 bases, with 12 bases remaining between them. This CDR3 contains 13 residues.

V is TRBV19 and J is TRBJ2-7; D remains unclear. Trimming removed 7 bases at V and 0 bases at J, with 10 bases between. CDR1 is LNHDA and CDR2 is SQIVND in the germline V gene (reference sequence). This CDR3 has 13 residues. The CDR3 spells CASMETGSYEQYF. The DNA of the CDR3 is TGTGCCAGTATGGAGACGGGCTCCTACGAGCAGTACTTC.

A note on this clone: A junction end diverges from the germline sequence, so it may reflect a read error. The chain uses TRBV20-1 and TRBJ2-7, with 10 bases that match TRBD1. The CDR3 has 11 residues. Germline V gene sequence: CDR1 DFQATT, CDR2 SNEGSKA (reference sequence). CDR3 coding DNA: TGCAGTGCTAGGTCGGGACAGGGGCATTTCTTC. Translating gives CSARSGQGHFF.

The V call is TRBV28, the J call TRBJ2-7; 7 positions match TRBD2. The CDR3 loop spans 14 amino acids. Looked up from germline, CDR1 is MDHEN and CDR2 is SYDVKM. The trim removed 6 bases at V and 1 base at J, leaving 6 bases unmatched. The CDR3 loop is CASSPQRGSYEQYF. CDR3 DNA sequence: TGTGCCAGCAGCCCACAGCGGGGATCCTACGAGCAGTACTTC.